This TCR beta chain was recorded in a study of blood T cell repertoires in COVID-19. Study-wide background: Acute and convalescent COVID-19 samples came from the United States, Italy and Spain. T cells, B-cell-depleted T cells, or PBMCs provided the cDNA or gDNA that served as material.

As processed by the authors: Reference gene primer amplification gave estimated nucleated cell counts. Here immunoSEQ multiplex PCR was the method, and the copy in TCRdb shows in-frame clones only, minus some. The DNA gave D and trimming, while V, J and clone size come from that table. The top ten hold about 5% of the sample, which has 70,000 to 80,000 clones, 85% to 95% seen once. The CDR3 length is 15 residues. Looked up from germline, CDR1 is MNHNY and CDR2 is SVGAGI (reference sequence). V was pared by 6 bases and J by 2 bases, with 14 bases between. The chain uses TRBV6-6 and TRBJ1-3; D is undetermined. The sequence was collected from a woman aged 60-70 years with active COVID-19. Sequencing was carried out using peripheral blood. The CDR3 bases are TGTGCCAGCAGCCTTACGAGCACGACTGGAAACACCATATATTTT. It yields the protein CASSLTSTTGNTIYF.